What follows is one T cell receptor beta chain and its context. Its antigen is still unknown. These data come from a study of T-cell reconstitution after alpha-beta-depleted transplantation in children. Study conclusions and caveats: Two months or so post-transplant, alpha-beta T cells reportedly derived from several hundred expanded graft clones. Recipient T cells and thymic progenitors that survived were the source of the high TCRbeta diversity seen at day 60 in some patients.

Unique molecular identifiers were incorporated into the prepared TCRbeta library. Each CDR3 protein is one row after TCRdb ran MiXCR on the PCR reads. The data show fewer than 450,000 distinct CDR3 sequences, with around 15% seen just once and around 41% held by the top ten. Germline V gene data show CDR1 as MNHEY and CDR2 as SVGEGT. CDR3 length: 15 residues. The junction had 4 bases not matched to a gene; V was cut back by 5 bases and J by 2 bases. The sequence was obtained from a male patient aged 2-15 years who had a stem cell transplant for acute lymphoblastic leukemia, so the T cells may come from the graft donor. The chain links TRBV6-2 or TRBV6-3 to TRBJ2-3; 10 bases match TRBD2. Sequenced here: PBMCs, mostly from graft donor cells, sampled 360 days after TCRalphabeta/CD19-depleted stem cell transplant. CDR3 sequence (DNA): TGTGCCAGCAGTCCTAGCGGGAGTTTCACAGATACGCAGTATTTT. Translation: CASSPSGSFTDTQYF.